The 27 T cell receptor beta chains presented below share a single source sample, sequenced in a study of shared clonotypes between healthy human individuals. Using immunoSEQ multiplex PCR, the repertoire was profiled, and TCRdb retains in-frame clones only, with some absent. This sample carries approximately 2.5 million clones, more than 85% of them seen once, and the ten largest clones take about 0.34%. The sequencing input was naive CD4+ T cells from PBMCs. Subset here: CD45RA+ positively selected. These receptors were taken from a young man in good health. Some clones in this sample may be carry-over from other donors' samples.

This CDR3 reads CASSSGLGETQYF. DNA of the CDR3: TGTGCCAGCAGTTCGGGCTTGGGAGAGACCCAGTACTTC. The chain links TRBV27 to TRBJ2-5; D gene uncertain. Germline CDR1 and CDR2: MNHEY and SMNVEV (reference sequence). V dropped 4 bases and J dropped 4 bases, with 10 bases sitting between them. CDR3 size: 13 residues.

This CDR3 reads CASSFQWMNTEAFF. Here the CDR3 DNA reads TGTGCCAGCAGCTTCCAATGGATGAACACTGAAGCTTTCTTT. The J gene is TRBJ1-1, the V gene TRBV7-3; D unresolved. CDR1 SGHTA and CDR2 FQGTGA come from the germline V gene. The CDR3 covers 14 residues. The V end lost 3 bases, the J end lost 0 bases, and 8 bases lay between the germline ends.

Worth noting for this clone: Other DNA sequences in the same sample also yield this CDR3. J is TRBJ2-5 and V is TRBV10-3; D is ambiguous. The CDR3 runs 12 residues. Germline-derived CDR1 and CDR2 are ENHRY and SYGVKD. V dropped 1 base and J dropped 0 bases, with 0 bases sitting between them. For the CDR3, the DNA is TGTGCCATCAGTGAGTACCAAGAGACCCAGTACTTC. Amino acid sequence: CAISEYQETQYF.

This clone was picked up one time. The genes are TRBV5-1 and TRBJ2-1; 11 bases line up with TRBD2. The germline CDR1 and CDR2 sequences are SGHRS and YFSETQ. The CDR3 contains 16 residues. Trimming at V came to 3 bases and at J to 6 bases, leaving 8 bases not matched to a gene. The CDR3 nucleotides are TGCGCCAGCAGCTGGACTAGCGGGCCTCCGGGCAATGAGCAGTTCTTC. As protein: CASSWTSGPPGNEQFF.

The rearrangement uses TRBV7-9 and TRBJ2-2, with 7 bases identical to TRBD1. With V trimmed by 1 base and J by 6 bases, 8 bases remained unmatched. The CDR3 contains 16 residues. The V gene's germline CDR1 is SEHNR and CDR2 FQNEAQ (reference sequence). The CDR3 loop reads CASSLVGSGGPGELFF. The CDR3 bases are TGTGCCAGCAGCTTAGTTGGCTCAGGGGGTCCCGGGGAGCTGTTTTTT.

The sample holds one count of this clone. The chain carries TRBV5-1 and TRBJ2-7; maybe TRBD2 (6 bases). Germline assignment: CDR1 SGHRS and CDR2 YFSETQ. Trimming stripped 4 bases from V and 7 bases from J, with 18 bases between. The CDR3 totals 14 residues. The CDR3 loop is CASSGGLRAGEQYF. As DNA, the CDR3 is TGCGCCAGCAGCGGGGGACTGCGGGCGGGGGAGCAGTACTTC.

The V call is TRBV20-1, the J call TRBJ1-1; TRBD1 aligns across 7 bases. In germline, CDR1 is DFQATT, CDR2 SNEGSKA (reference sequence). The trim removed 3 bases at V and 7 bases at J, leaving 2 bases unmatched. This CDR3 region has 11 residues. The CDR3 region is CSASRQGEAFF. The CDR3, as DNA: TGCAGTGCTAGTAGACAGGGTGAAGCTTTCTTT.

The rearrangement joins TRBV7-3 to TRBJ2-2, with no clear D. The germline CDR1 and CDR2 sequences are SGHTA and FQGTGA. V was shortened by 5 bases and J by 3 bases, with 7 bases between the two germline ends. This CDR3 comprises 13 residues. The CDR3 is CASSPWDTGELFF. CDR3 DNA: TGTGCCAGCAGCCCGTGGGACACCGGGGAGCTGTTTTTT.

Regarding this clone: Other DNA sequences in this specimen translate into the identical CDR3. In DNA, the CDR3 is TGTGCCAGCTCTCTGGTAAACACTGAAGCTTTCTTT. Residues: CASSLVNTEAFF. The chain recombines TRBV28 with TRBJ1-1; D remains unclear. Deletions cut 8 bases from V and 2 bases from J, with 9 bases between. Germline V gene sequence: CDR1 MDHEN, CDR2 SYDVKM. The CDR3 is made up of 12 amino acids.

DNA for the CDR3: TGTGCCAGCAGCTTGGTCGGAGCGGGACCTACGAACACCGGGGAGCTGTTTTTT. This encodes CASSLVGAGPTNTGELFF. The J gene is TRBJ2-2, the V gene TRBV5-5, with 7 bases lining up with TRBD2. The germline gives CDR1 SGHKS, CDR2 YYEKEE (reference sequence). There are 18 residues in the CDR3. The J segment lost 0 bases and the V segment lost 0 bases, leaving 8 bases of the junction unmatched.

The genes are TRBV30 and TRBJ1-6; 7 positions match TRBD1. Trimming took 0 bases from V and 5 from J; bases not matched to a gene: 7. The V gene's germline CDR1 is GTSNPN and CDR2 SVGIG (reference sequence). This CDR3 is 16 amino acids long. The CDR3: CAWSVGGRPDNSPLHF. The CDR3 DNA sequence: TGTGCCTGGAGTGTAGGGGGCCGACCCGATAATTCACCCCTCCACTTT. The full variable domain, in which reference TRBV30 and TRBJ1-6 provide the parts outside the CDR3, is SQTIHQWPATLVQPVGSPLSLECTVEGTSNPNLYWYRQAAGRGLQLLFYSVGIGQISSEVPQNLSASRPQDRQFILSSKKLLLSDSGFYLCAWSVGGRPDNSPLHFGNGTRLTVT.

The chain employs TRBV6-6 and TRBJ2-7, with D unclear. Trimming left V 2 bases short and J 3 bases short, with 8 bases between. This CDR3 is 13 amino acids long. Germline CDR1 MNHNY, CDR2 SVGAGI (reference sequence). CDR3 loop: CASSYEVGYEQYF. The CDR3 region has the DNA TGTGCCAGCAGTTACGAGGTCGGCTACGAGCAGTACTTC.

This CDR3 is CASSPIRGRRYNEQFF. The CDR3 region has the DNA TGTGCCAGCAGCCCGATAAGGGGGCGAAGATACAATGAGCAGTTCTTC. The gene calls are TRBV7-9 and TRBJ2-1; 7 bases map to TRBD1. Germline values: CDR1 SEHNR, CDR2 FQNEAQ (reference sequence). Trimming removed 5 bases from V and 4 bases from J; junction bases left unmatched: 11. The CDR3 covers 16 residues. The full variable domain, its missing parts supplied by reference TRBV7-9 and TRBJ2-1, is DTGVSQNPRHKITKRGQNVTFRCDPISEHNRLYWYRQTLGQGPEFLTYFQNEAQLEKSRLLSDRFSAERPKGSFSTLEIQRTEQGDSAMYLCASSPIRGRRYNEQFFGPGTRLTVL.

The chain links TRBV2 to TRBJ2-5; the D gene is possibly TRBD2 (5 bases). The CDR3 spans 14 residues. In germline, CDR1 is SNHLY, CDR2 FYNNEI. V was trimmed by 8 bases and J by 3 bases, leaving 16 bases between them. Here the CDR3 reads CASGGLSEKETQYF. The CDR3 bases are TGTGCCAGCGGAGGACTCTCGGAAAAAGAGACCCAGTACTTC. The full variable domain, rest sourced from reference TRBV2 and TRBJ2-5, is EPEVTQTPSHQVTQMGQEVILRCVPISNHLYFYWYRQILGQKVEFLVSFYNNEISEKSEIFDDQFSVERPDGSNFTLKIRSTKLEDSAMYFCASGGLSEKETQYFGPGTRLLVL.

J is TRBJ2-7 and V is TRBV28; 8 bases fit TRBD1. The CDR3 covers 19 residues. Per germline, CDR1 MDHEN and CDR2 SYDVKM. Trimming cost V 5 bases and J 4 bases; bases outside gene matches: 22. The CDR3 region is CASSKYVVKDRELSYEQYF. The CDR3 DNA is TGTGCCAGCAGTAAATACGTAGTTAAGGACAGGGAACTCTCATACGAGCAGTACTTC.

The rearrangement uses TRBV10-2 and TRBJ2-3; D not certain. The V gene's germline CDR1 is WSHSY and CDR2 SAAADI. Trimming removed 2 bases at V and 0 bases at J, with 9 bases between. The length of the CDR3 is 15 residues. The CDR3 DNA sequence: TGCGCCAGCAGTGAGCGGGCCGTTAGCACAGATACGCAGTATTTT. This gives the protein CASSERAVSTDTQYF.

The chain joins TRBV30 to TRBJ1-2, with D possibly matching TRBD1 (6 bases). The V gene's germline CDR1 is GTSNPN and CDR2 SVGIG (reference sequence). The CDR3 extends over 14 amino acids. Trimming cost V 1 base and J 7 bases, with 16 bases left between them. The CDR3 bases are TGTGCCTGGAGTGAGGACAGCTTAGGTGGTGGCTACACCTTC. This encodes CAWSEDSLGGGYTF.

This rearrangement joins TRBV7-2 to TRBJ1-4; 8 bases fit TRBD1. The CDR3 extends over 16 amino acids. Germline trimming cut 0 bases from V and 5 bases from J; bases unmatched to any gene: 5. The germline V gene has CDR1 SGHTA and CDR2 FQGNSA. The CDR3 here is CASSLAGDRPNEKLFF. CDR3 in DNA: TGTGCCAGCAGCTTAGCAGGGGACAGGCCCAATGAAAAACTGTTTTTT.

This clone appeared a single time. This rearrangement joins TRBV27 to TRBJ1-1; TRBD1 might be the D (5 bases). V lost 6 bases, J lost 1 base, and 18 bases lay in between. The CDR3 covers 16 residues. Germline V gives CDR1 MNHEY, CDR2 SMNVEV (reference sequence). DNA of the CDR3: TGTGCCAGCAGAAAGGGGCCAGCTCCCTCGAACACTGAAGCTTTCTTT. Translating it yields CASRKGPAPSNTEAFF.

The chain employs TRBV28 and TRBJ2-7, with 9 positions matching TRBD2. Germline V CDR1 and CDR2: MDHEN, SYDVKM. The J segment lost 3 bases and the V segment lost 6 bases, leaving 9 bases of the junction unmatched. This CDR3 has 15 amino acids. For the CDR3, the DNA is TGTGCCAGCAGAACCCCGGCGGGAGGGTTCTACGAGCAGTACTTC. As protein: CASRTPAGGFYEQYF.

This rearrangement joins TRBV18 to TRBJ2-2; 10 bases are shared with TRBD1. CDR3 length: 17 amino acids. The J segment lost 5 bases and the V segment lost 0 bases, leaving 6 bases of the junction unmatched. From germline, CDR1 is KGHSH and CDR2 LQKENI. In DNA form, the CDR3 reads TGTGCCAGCTCACCACCGGCTCTGGGACAGGGGACCGGGGAGCTGTTTTTT. Translated, it gives CASSPPALGQGTGELFF. Full variable domain (outside the CDR3, taken from reference TRBV18 and TRBJ2-2): NAGVMQNPRHLVRRRGQEARLRCSPMKGHSHVYWYRQLPEEGLKFMVYLQKENIIDESGMPKERFSAEFPKEGPSILRIQQVVRGDSAAYFCASSPPALGQGTGELFFGEGSRLTVL.

The V call is TRBV10-3, the J call TRBJ1-3; D is uncertain. CDR1 and CDR2 from the germline V gene are ENHRY and SYGVKD. The ends were cut back, 11 bases at V and 0 bases at J, with 14 bases in the middle. The CDR3 consists of 14 residues. In DNA, the CDR3 is TGTGCCTCATTCAGTGGGAGCTCTGGAAACACCATATATTTT. Its translation: CASFSGSSGNTIYF.

The chain recombines TRBV5-1 with TRBJ2-7, with 11 bases aligning to TRBD2. CDR1 and CDR2 (germline): SGHRS, YFSETQ. This CDR3 is 15 amino acids long. V was pared by 4 bases and J by 3 bases, with 6 bases of the junction left unmatched. DNA for the CDR3: TGCGCCAGCAGCCGGACTAGCGGGCCTTTCTACGAGCAGTACTTC. Translated, it gives CASSRTSGPFYEQYF.

V and J are TRBV7-3 and TRBJ2-1; 10 nucleotides agree with TRBD1. The germline CDR1 and CDR2 sequences are SGHTA and FQGTGA. V lost 3 bases, J lost 8 bases, and 10 bases stayed unmatched. The CDR3 consists of 16 residues. In nucleotides, the CDR3 is TGTGCCAGCAGCTTGGCCGGGACAGGGGAACCCGATGAGCAGTTCTTC. Its protein product is CASSLAGTGEPDEQFF. Combining the CDR3 with reference TRBV7-3 and TRBJ2-1 gives the whole variable domain GAGVSQTPSNKVTEKGKYVELRCDPISGHTALYWYRQSLGQGPEFLIYFQGTGAADDSGLPNDRFFAVRPEGSVSTLKIQRTERGDSAVYLCASSLAGTGEPDEQFFGPGTRLTVL.

With regard to this clone: This same CDR3 is encoded by further DNA sequences in the sample. The rearrangement joins TRBV7-2 to TRBJ1-1; a possible D gene is TRBD1 (6 bases). Trimming cost V 1 base and J 4 bases, with 7 bases left between them. Germline V gene lookup returns CDR1 SGHTA and CDR2 FQGNSA. The CDR3 is made up of 13 amino acids. CDR3 sequence reads: CASSLEQGTEAFF. In DNA, the CDR3 is TGTGCCAGCAGCTTAGAACAGGGCACTGAAGCTTTCTTT.

Comment on this clone: The same CDR3 also results from other DNA sequences found in this sample. The genes are TRBV5-1 and TRBJ1-1; D possibly corresponds to TRBD1 (6 bases). This CDR3 comprises 14 residues. Per the germline V gene, CDR1 is SGHRS and CDR2 is YFSETQ. Between the trimmed V and J ends, which lost 2 bases and 3 bases, there was a span of 11 bases. CDR3: CASSLQGGYTEAFF. The CDR3 DNA sequence: TGCGCCAGCAGCTTACAGGGAGGATACACTGAAGCTTTCTTT.

There are a few counts of this clone. The chain employs TRBV2 and TRBJ1-1; D gene uncertain. CDR1 SNHLY and CDR2 FYNNEI come from the germline V gene. CDR3 length: 13 amino acids. V lost 4 bases to trimming and J lost 11 bases, with 17 bases between them. In DNA form, the CDR3 reads TGTGCCAGCAGTGTGGAGGGTACCGTCGGGGCTTTCTTT. This translates into CASSVEGTVGAFF.